This T cell receptor beta chain was documented in a study of liver allograft versus peripheral blood T cells. Study background: In transplanted livers, T cell receptor repertoires were compared with those found in the recipients' peripheral blood. The study, taken as a whole, reports: Repertoires of T cell receptors that resided inside liver allografts reportedly differed from those in peripheral blood.

TCRdb reanalysed the reads using MiXCR and keeps one entry per CDR3 protein. The sample shows some 16,000 distinct CDR3 sequences, approximately 20% of them seen only once. Trimming cost V 0 bases and J 1 base, with 5 bases left between them. Germline assignment: CDR1 SGHNT and CDR2 YYREEE (reference sequence). The CDR3 length is 14 residues. Points on this clonotype: Its specificity is unknown.

The rearrangement joins TRBV5-4 to TRBJ1-5; D call uncertain. The origin of this receptor is a human patient who had a liver transplant. Some of these T cells may belong to the graft donor. Here the CDR3 DNA reads TGTGCCAGCAGCTTGGGACCGAGCAATCAGCCCCAGCATTTT. It is translated as CASSLGPSNQPQHF.